This TCR beta chain was recorded in a study of OX40 agonist ivuxolimab in advanced cancers. Background on the whole study: Ivuxolimab was a fully human IgG2 agonistic monoclonal antibody targeting the costimulatory receptor OX40 (CD134). Intravenous ivuxolimab was administered to patients every 2 weeks at six dose levels: 0.01, 0.1, 0.3, 1.5, 3 and 10 mg/kg. Of the approximately 50 dose-escalation patients, hepatocellular carcinoma was present in some 19, melanoma in roughly 15, renal cell carcinoma in 9 and head and neck cancer in 9. A male proportion of roughly 80% and a mean age of about 60 years, ranging from about 20 to 85, were recorded for the dose-escalation cohort. Prior anti-PD-1, anti-PD-L1 or anti-CTLA-4 therapy was permitted, and checkpoint inhibitors had been received by more than 35% of dose-escalation patients. Three dose-escalation patients achieved partial responses, one with hepatocellular carcinoma and two with cutaneous melanoma. The point of sequencing TCRbeta in the periphery was to test whether ivuxolimab changed TCR sequence diversity and drove clonal T-cell expansion. The paper covers the monotherapy dose-escalation part of the phase I ivuxolimab trial, which included N of about 50 patients. General study outcomes and caveats: At doses of 0.1 to 3.0 mg/kg, clonal expansion of both CD4+ and CD8+ blood T cells was observed from baseline to week 6. Antigen specificity was not determined for the clonally expanded peripheral T cells. Low levels of normalized T-cell clonal expansion were also seen in some nonresponding patients. On average, CD8+ T cells showed more expanded clones than CD4+ T cells after ivuxolimab. In the 0.1-3.0 mg/kg groups, partial responders had among the lowest normalized peripheral clonal expansion, particularly in CD8+ T cells.

Patients with a history of autoimmune disease or receiving systemic immunosuppression were excluded from the trial. Peripheral blood for TCR sequencing was collected from all dose cohorts at baseline, on cycle 4 day 1, and on cycle 7 day 1. Samples came from an open-label, multicenter, first-in-human phase I dose-escalation trial of ivuxolimab. Adults with locally advanced or metastatic melanoma, renal cell, hepatocellular, or head and neck squamous cell carcinoma were enrolled in the trial. Before TCR sequencing, CD4+ T cells and CD8+ T cells from peripheral blood were sorted into separate populations. Genomic DNA was extracted from sorted cells for sequencing of the TCRbeta CDR3 region. The immunoSEQ Assay was used to sequence the TCRbeta CDR3 regions. TCRdb obtained this table from immuneACCESS and retained in-frame rearrangements with V and J assigned. These tables miss some clones; where compared with another copy, unresolved V genes account for less than half of the shortfall, and the remainder is unexplained. For this sample the table gives approximately 79,000 clones, of which about 86% were detected only once. The ten largest clones represent approximately 0.93% of the sample.

The CDR3 runs 15 amino acids, cysteine and phenylalanine included. The sequence is cut down to CDR3 DNA, 45 bases in frame from base 1. Looking up the germline V gene yields CDR1 MNHNS and CDR2 SASEGT. The germline V and J ends show losses of 4 bases and 6 bases respectively, and no gene match explains 7 bases of the junction. Concerning this clone: Its specific antigen is unknown. No base quality information exists; no much larger clone differs at one position.

This receptor was taken from an adult with an advanced solid tumor such as melanoma, head and neck, liver or kidney cancer. The input for sequencing was CD4+ or CD8+ T cells sorted from blood, taken in a trial of the OX40 agonist ivuxolimab. The sequence links TRBV6-1 to TRBJ1-5, and TRBD1 aligns with 9 junction nucleotides. The sequenced DNA is TGTGCCAGCAGTGGGGGACAGGGCTTTGGTCAGCCCCAGCATTTT. It codes for CASSGGQGFGQPQHF.